A single sample is the source of the 6 T cell receptor beta chains below, sequenced in a study of shared clonotypes between healthy human individuals (dated by TCRdb to about 2020). The library was generated by the immunoSEQ multiplex PCR assay. In its TCRdb copy, this immuneACCESS table keeps in-frame sequences only and misses some clones. Where compared with another copy, unresolved V genes explain less than half of these, and the others have no known cause. This sample lists roughly 2.1 million clones; about 92% were detected once. The ten top clones hold around 1.7% of the sample. CD8 naive samples were CD45RO-negative cells positively selected for CCR7, giving a CD45RA+CCR7+ population that excluded TemRA cells. The sequencing input was naive CD8+ T cells from PBMCs. Explained via the paper, the cell subset or site label denotes: CD45RA+CCR7+. These receptors were taken from a man between 18 and 29 years old in good health. Some clones in this sample may be carry-over from other donors' samples.

The DNA of the CDR3 is TGTGCCAGCGGTGCGCGTATCCCAACCTACGAGCAGTACTTC. This encodes CASGARIPTYEQYF. The chain joins TRBV7-2 to TRBJ2-7, with D unresolved. The V end was cut by 8 bases, the J end by 2 bases, with 16 bases between. The length of the CDR3 is 14 residues. The germline V gene encodes CDR1 SGHTA and CDR2 FQGNSA.

V gene TRBV19 combines with J gene TRBJ1-5; D possibly corresponds to TRBD1 (5 bases). The CDR3 contains 15 residues. Trimming removed 5 bases at V and 6 bases at J, with 17 bases between. Germline lookup yields CDR1 LNHDA and CDR2 SQIVND (reference sequence). The CDR3 region has the DNA TGTGCCAGTAGTTTACAGGCCCAGGGAGGTCAGCCCCAGCATTTT. It encodes CASSLQAQGGQPQHF. Full variable domain (rest looked up from reference TRBV19 and TRBJ1-5): DGGITQSPKYLFRKEGQNVTLSCEQNLNHDAMYWYRQDPGQGLRLIYYSQIVNDFQKGDIAEGYSVSREKKESFPLTVTSAQKNPTAFYLCASSLQAQGGQPQHFGDGTRLSIL.

The genes are TRBV27 and TRBJ2-7; tentative D call: TRBD1 (5 bases). Germline V lookup: CDR1 MNHEY, CDR2 SMNVEV (reference sequence). The CDR3 sequence is 15 residues long. The V gene lost 4 bases and the J gene lost 4 bases, with 17 bases spanning the gap. CDR3 loop: CASSYQIRQRYEQYF. The CDR3 DNA reads as TGTGCCAGCAGTTACCAGATAAGACAGCGATACGAGCAGTACTTC.

This rearrangement joins TRBV25-1 to TRBJ2-1; a weak D match, TRBD1 (6 bases). The CDR3 totals 13 residues. Trimming removed 6 bases at V and 2 bases at J, with 8 bases between. The germline V gene has CDR1 MGHDK and CDR2 SYGVNS. The CDR3 coding sequence is TGTGCCAGCAGAGACAGGACCTACAATGAGCAGTTCTTC. This encodes CASRDRTYNEQFF.

With regard to this clone: Other DNA variants within this sample encode the same CDR3. The chain employs TRBV27 and TRBJ2-2; D unclear. V was clipped by 6 bases and J by 4 bases, with 9 bases between them. Per the germline V gene, CDR1 is MNHEY and CDR2 is SMNVEV (reference sequence). The CDR3 has 13 residues. CDR3 nucleotides: TGTGCCAGCAGCCTGTGGGGCACCGGGGAGCTGTTTTTT. Its protein is CASSLWGTGELFF.

The V and J genes are TRBV19 and TRBJ1-5; D unclear. Per germline, CDR1 LNHDA and CDR2 SQIVND (reference sequence). CDR3 length equals 14 residues. V lost 5 bases to trimming and J lost 8 bases, with 16 bases between them. The DNA for the CDR3 is TGTGCCAGTAGTGACCGGAGTTGGAATAAGCCCCAGCATTTT. Amino acids: CASSDRSWNKPQHF.